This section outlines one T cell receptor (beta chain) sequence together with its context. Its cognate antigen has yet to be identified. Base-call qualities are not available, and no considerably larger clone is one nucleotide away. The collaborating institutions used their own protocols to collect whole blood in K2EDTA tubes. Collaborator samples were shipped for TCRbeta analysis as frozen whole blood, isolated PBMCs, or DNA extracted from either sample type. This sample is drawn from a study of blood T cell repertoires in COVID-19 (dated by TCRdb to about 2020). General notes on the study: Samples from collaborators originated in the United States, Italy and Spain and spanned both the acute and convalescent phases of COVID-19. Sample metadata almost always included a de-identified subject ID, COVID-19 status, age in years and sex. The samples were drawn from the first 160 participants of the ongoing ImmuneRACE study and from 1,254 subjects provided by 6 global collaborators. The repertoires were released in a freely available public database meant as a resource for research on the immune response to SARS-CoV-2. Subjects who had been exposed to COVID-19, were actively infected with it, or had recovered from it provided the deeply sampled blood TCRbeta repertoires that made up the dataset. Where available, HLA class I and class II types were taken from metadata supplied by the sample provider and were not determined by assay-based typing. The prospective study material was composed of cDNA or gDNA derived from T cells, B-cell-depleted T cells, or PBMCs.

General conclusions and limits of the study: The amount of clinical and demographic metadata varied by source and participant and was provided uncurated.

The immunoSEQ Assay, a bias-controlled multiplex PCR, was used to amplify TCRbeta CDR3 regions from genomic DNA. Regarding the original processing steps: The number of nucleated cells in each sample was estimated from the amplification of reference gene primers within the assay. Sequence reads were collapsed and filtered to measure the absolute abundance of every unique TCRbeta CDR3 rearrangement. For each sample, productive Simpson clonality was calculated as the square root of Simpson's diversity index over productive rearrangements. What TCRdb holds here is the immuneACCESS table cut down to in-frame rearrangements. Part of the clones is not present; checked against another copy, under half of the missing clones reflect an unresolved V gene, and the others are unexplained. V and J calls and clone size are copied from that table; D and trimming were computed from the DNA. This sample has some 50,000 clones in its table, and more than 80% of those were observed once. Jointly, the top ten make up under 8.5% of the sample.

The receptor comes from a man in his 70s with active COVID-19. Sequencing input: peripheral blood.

The nucleotide sequence is given as TGCGCCAGCAGCCAAGAGCGGCAGTCTTACAATGAGCAGTTCTTC. This translates into CASSQERQSYNEQFF. The rearrangement combines TRBV4-3 with TRBJ2-1; there is no confident call for the D gene. The CDR1 and CDR2 encoded by the germline V gene are LGHNA and YSLEER. There are 15 amino acids in the CDR3, from cysteine to phenylalanine inclusive. The read is trimmed to its CDR3 DNA, 45 bases read in frame from base 1. Deletion took 0 bases off V and 4 bases off J, with a span of 10 bases between the germline ends.